Listed here are 7 T cell receptor beta chains from one sample, sequenced in a study of CD8+ T cells in alopecia areata. Extracted from the samples, RNA was reverse transcribed into cDNA to serve as the sequencing template. TCRdb's table, derived via immunoSEQ multiplex PCR, lists solely in-frame clones and lacks some. This table holds about 150,000 clones, more than 75% found once. The sample was CD8+ T cells sorted from blood, taken at week 0. Source of these receptors: a human donor with alopecia areata.

A single count supports this clone. The V call is TRBV4-1, the J call TRBJ2-3, with 11 bases fitting TRBD2. The germline CDR1 and CDR2 sequences are MGHRA and YSYEKL. V dropped 5 bases and J dropped 0; count of bases not matched to a gene: 7. The CDR3 spans 17 residues. CDR3 sequence: CASSTTTSGGSTDTQYF. CDR3 in DNA: TGCGCCAGCAGCACTACCACTAGCGGGGGAAGCACAGATACGCAGTATTTT.

The V call is TRBV7-3, the J call TRBJ2-3, with 7 nucleotides matching TRBD2. This CDR3 comprises 16 residues. V gave up 0 bases and J gave up 2 bases; unmatched junction bases: 5. Germline-derived CDR1 and CDR2 are SGHTA and FQGTGA. The CDR3 DNA reads as TGTGCCAGCAGCTTAACGGCGGGAGACCCCACAGATACGCAGTATTTT. It yields the protein CASSLTAGDPTDTQYF.

Concerning this clone: The sample has other DNA sequences that encode this CDR3 too. The chain uses TRBV27 and TRBJ2-7, with no clear D. V was trimmed by 3 bases and J by 5 bases, leaving 8 bases between them. Germline CDR1 and CDR2: MNHEY and SMNVEV (reference sequence). CDR3 length equals 12 residues. CDR3 loop: CASSLSGNEQYF. DNA of the CDR3: TGTGCCAGCAGTTTGTCGGGCAACGAGCAGTACTTC.

The chain is built from TRBV5-1 and TRBJ2-7; D is perhaps TRBD1 (5 bases). V was pared by 5 bases and J by 2 bases, with 11 bases between. The germline gives CDR1 SGHRS, CDR2 YFSETQ. The CDR3 extends over 13 amino acids. The CDR3 loop is CASRTANTYEQYF. CDR3 DNA sequence: TGCGCCAGCAGGACAGCCAACACCTACGAGCAGTACTTC.

The chain couples TRBV7-9 to TRBJ2-1, with 10 bases aligning to TRBD2. This CDR3 is built from 15 residues. The V segment lost 3 bases and the J segment 6 bases; nucleotides outside the gene matches: 5. Looked up from germline, CDR1 is SEHNR and CDR2 is FQNEAQ (reference sequence). For the CDR3, the DNA is TGTGCCAGCAGCTTCCCTCCTAGCGGGAGCAATGAGCAGTTCTTC. Encoded protein: CASSFPPSGSNEQFF.

Here the CDR3 DNA reads TGTGCCAGCAGTGAAGGGTTATTCACTGGCACAGATACGCAGTATTTT. Its protein is CASSEGLFTGTDTQYF. The chain combines TRBV2 with TRBJ2-3; D gene ambiguous. Germline values: CDR1 SNHLY, CDR2 FYNNEI. Trimming shortened V by 1 base and J by 1 base, and 12 bases separated the two germline ends. CDR3 size: 16 residues.

The count of this clone is one. This chain links TRBV14 with TRBJ1-1, with D possibly TRBD1 on 5 matching bases. CDR3 length equals 14 residues. Germline V gene lookup returns CDR1 SGHDN and CDR2 FVKESK. V was pared by 5 bases and J by 3 bases, with 13 bases between. CDR3 amino acids: CASSGEGMYTEAFF. Written as DNA, the CDR3 is TGTGCCAGCAGCGGGGAGGGGATGTACACTGAAGCTTTCTTT.